The next 12 T cell receptor beta chains were all read from a single sample in a study of PD-L1 blockade in urothelial cancer. Time point denoted: pretreatment peripheral blood. The method was immunoSEQ multiplex PCR; TCRdb's version includes in-frame clones alone and lacks a portion of them. This table holds tens of thousands of clones, more than 80% found once. The sequences come from PBMCs, collected around atezolizumab (anti-PD-L1) treatment. These receptors originate from a man in his 70s with urothelial cancer.

The chain employs TRBV18 and TRBJ1-2, with D maybe TRBD1 (6 bases). CDR1 and CDR2 from the germline V gene are KGHSH and LQKENI. Trimming shortened V by 2 bases and J by 10 bases, and 11 bases separated the two germline ends. CDR3 length: 12 residues. In DNA form, the CDR3 reads TGTGCCAGCTCACCAGTTACAGGGCCCTACACCTTC. Encoded protein: CASSPVTGPYTF.

The gene calls are TRBV18 and TRBJ1-4; the D gene is possibly TRBD1 (6 bases). Trimming took 3 bases from V and 7 from J, leaving 18 bases between them. The CDR3 is 16 amino acids. Germline V gives CDR1 KGHSH, CDR2 LQKENI. CDR3 in DNA: TGTGCCAGCTCACCGGAGGTACAGGGCGAGTTTGAAAAACTGTTTTTT. It encodes CASSPEVQGEFEKLFF.

This chain links TRBV9 with TRBJ2-3; 14 bases are shared with TRBD2. The CDR3 is made up of 16 amino acids. V lost 3 bases and J lost 5; bases outside the gene matches: 5. CDR1 and CDR2 (germline): SGDLS, YYNGEE. The CDR3 sequence: CASSATSGGAGDTQYF. The CDR3 DNA is TGTGCCAGCAGCGCGACTAGCGGGGGGGCCGGAGATACGCAGTATTTT.

The CDR3 sequence: CASSAGLAGDIGELFF. As DNA, the CDR3 is TGTGCCAGCAGCGCGGGACTAGCGGGAGACATCGGGGAGCTGTTTTTT. This rearrangement joins TRBV2 to TRBJ2-2; 14 nucleotides align to TRBD2. Germline assignment: CDR1 SNHLY and CDR2 FYNNEI. This CDR3 region has 16 residues. V lost 6 bases, J lost 7 bases, and 7 bases stayed unmatched.

The chain has TRBV30 and TRBJ2-1, with 8 bases lining up with TRBD2. The ends lost 6 bases at V and 5 bases at J; junction bases unmatched: 15. The CDR3 has 16 amino acids. From germline, CDR1 is GTSNPN and CDR2 SVGIG (reference sequence). The chain's CDR3 is CACLGGRLAKNNEQFF. CDR3 bases: TGTGCCTGCCTAGGGGGGAGACTAGCGAAGAACAATGAGCAGTTCTTC.

The chain uses TRBV25-1 and TRBJ1-2; tentatively, D is TRBD1 (5 bases). Germline-derived CDR1 and CDR2 are MGHDK and SYGVNS. Trimming took 10 bases from V and 4 from J, leaving 13 bases between them. This CDR3 region has 12 residues. The CDR3 bases are TGTGCCACTAGGGAGGGGACCTATGGCTACACCTTC. This gives the protein CATREGTYGYTF.

The genes are TRBV30 and TRBJ2-7; 12 bases map to TRBD2. From germline, CDR1 is GTSNPN and CDR2 SVGIG (reference sequence). The CDR3 sequence is 13 residues long. Trimming took 5 bases from V and 3 from J; bases not matched to a gene: 2. The CDR3 loop is CAWETSGSYEQYF. The CDR3 nucleotides are TGTGCCTGGGAGACTAGCGGGAGCTACGAGCAGTACTTC.

The CDR3 bases are TGCAGCGTTGGGGTTAGCGGAGGCCAAGGAGGGCAGTATTTT. Residues: CSVGVSGGQGGQYF. The rearrangement uses TRBV29-1 and TRBJ2-3; TRBD2 is a possible D gene (6 bases). V gave up 4 bases and J gave up 11 bases, with 22 bases separating them. The CDR3 runs to 14 residues. The germline V gene has CDR1 SQVTM and CDR2 ANQGSEA.

This chain joins TRBV7-3 and TRBJ1-1; 9 nucleotides line up with TRBD1. The CDR3 totals 13 residues. With 6 bases clipped from V and 3 bases from J, the junction kept 2 bases outside the gene matches. Germline CDR1 reads SGHTA; CDR2 reads FQGTGA. The CDR3 here is CASSRQGDTEAFF. The CDR3 region has the DNA TGTGCCAGCAGTCGACAGGGGGACACTGAAGCTTTCTTT.

This rearrangement joins TRBV18 to TRBJ1-1, with 10 bases aligning to TRBD1. Germline CDR1 KGHSH, CDR2 LQKENI. Trimming removed 6 bases from V and 4 bases from J; junction bases left unmatched: 8. CDR3 size: 15 residues. DNA of the CDR3: TGTGCCAGCTCGCCAACCGGACAGGGGGGCACTGAAGCTTTCTTT. As protein: CASSPTGQGGTEAFF.

CDR3 region: CASSELREGGGGYTF. The CDR3 nucleotides are TGTGCCAGCAGTGAACTCCGAGAGGGGGGGGGAGGCTACACCTTC. The chain recombines TRBV2 with TRBJ1-2, with TRBD1 as a possible D gene (6 bases). V lost 2 bases and J 8 bases, leaving 18 bases between the germline ends. The CDR3 extends over 15 amino acids. Germline CDR1 is SNHLY and CDR2 is FYNNEI.

The chain couples TRBV5-4 to TRBJ2-5; 9 positions match TRBD1. The germline V gene has CDR1 SGHNT and CDR2 YYREEE (reference sequence). The CDR3 covers 13 residues. V gave up 4 bases and J gave up 4 bases; unmatched junction bases: 2. The CDR3 reads CASSRGQGETQYF. In DNA form, the CDR3 reads TGTGCCAGCAGCAGGGGACAGGGAGAGACCCAGTACTTC.